These 21 T cell receptor beta chains share one sample of origin, sequenced in a study of human T cells and chemical hapten exposure. One entry per CDR3 protein results from TCRdb running MiXCR on the RACE reads. This sample carries approximately 180,000 distinct CDR3 sequences, almost 30% of them seen once, and the ten largest clones take about 2.8%. The time point was: pre-sensitization, week 0. Treatment defined: therapeutic diphenylcyclopropenone sensitization with weekly scalp DPC. This specimen consisted of whole blood, obtained in connection with sensitization to the hapten diphenylcyclopropenone (DPC). Every receptor here comes from a woman aged 25 to 39 with alopecia areata. Some clones in this sample may be carry-over from other donors' samples.

This clonotype was seen a handful of times. V gene TRBV20-1 combines with J gene TRBJ1-1; 7 bases match TRBD1. The CDR3 totals 14 residues. Germline values: CDR1 DFQATT, CDR2 SNEGSKA (reference sequence). V lost 1 base and J lost 0; bases outside the gene matches: 2. The CDR3 here is CSARVGTVNTEAFF. CDR3 DNA: TGCAGTGCTAGAGTCGGGACAGTGAACACTGAAGCTTTCTTT.

The gene calls are TRBV11-2 and TRBJ2-2; D unclear. Germline CDR1 SGHAT, CDR2 FQNNGV. The CDR3 is made up of 13 amino acids. V lost 6 bases to trimming and J lost 7 bases, with 12 bases between them. For the CDR3, the DNA is TGTGCCAGCAGTGAAGAAGGTGTCGGGGAGCTGTTTTTT. It translates to CASSEEGVGELFF.

This chain joins TRBV12-3 or TRBV12-4 and TRBJ2-7; no firm D call. The length of the CDR3 is 11 residues. V was pared by 3 bases and J by 6 bases, with 6 bases between. CDR3 sequence reads: CASSFGTEQYF. The CDR3 DNA is TGTGCCAGCAGTTTTGGTACCGAGCAGTACTTC.

The rearrangement joins TRBV29-1 to TRBJ2-1; no clear D. Germline V CDR1 and CDR2: SQVTM, ANQGSEA. CDR3 length: 11 residues. V was trimmed by 4 bases and J by 4 bases, leaving 5 bases between them. The CDR3 DNA reads as TGCAGCGTTGTAGGTTACAATGAGCAGTTCTTC. Translating it yields CSVVGYNEQFF.

This clonotype was counted between two and nine times. V gene TRBV28 combines with J gene TRBJ2-3; 7 positions agree with TRBD2. The V gene end was trimmed by 3 bases and the J gene end by 3 bases; junction bases not matched to a gene: 6. There are 15 residues in the CDR3. The V gene's germline CDR1 is MDHEN and CDR2 SYDVKM. CDR3 nucleotides: TGTGCCAGCAGTTTGGGGGGGATACTTACAGATACGCAGTATTTT. Residues: CASSLGGILTDTQYF.

This clonotype was recorded once. This chain links TRBV4-1 with TRBJ2-5; 11 nucleotides match TRBD2. V was clipped by 2 bases and J by 2 bases; unmatched bases: 4. The CDR3 spans 16 residues. Germline CDR1 MGHRA, CDR2 YSYEKL. CDR3 region: CASSQRLAGGQETQYF. In DNA, the CDR3 is TGCGCCAGCAGCCAACGCTTAGCGGGAGGGCAAGAGACCCAGTACTTC.

This clonotype turned up a few times. The chain carries TRBV7-3 and TRBJ2-1, with TRBD2 matching over 10 bases. Germline CDR1 is SGHTA and CDR2 is FQGTGA. The CDR3 has 16 residues. Trimming at V came to 5 bases and at J to 0 bases, leaving 4 bases not matched to a gene. CDR3 sequence (DNA): TGTGCCAGCAGCAAAGCGGGGGGGAGCTCCTACAATGAGCAGTTCTTC. It encodes CASSKAGGSSYNEQFF.

The chain uses TRBV20-1 and TRBJ1-1, with TRBD1 matching over 7 bases. CDR1 is DFQATT, CDR2 SNEGSKA, per germline (reference sequence). V lost 6 bases to trimming and J lost 3 bases; unmatched junction nucleotides: 4. The CDR3 has 12 residues. The CDR3 is CSARGQDTEAFF. CDR3 nucleotide sequence: TGCAGTGCCCGAGGACAGGACACTGAAGCTTTCTTT.

V gene TRBV28 combines with J gene TRBJ1-1, with 7 bases identical to TRBD1. Looked up from germline, CDR1 is MDHEN and CDR2 is SYDVKM. This CDR3 contains 14 residues. J lost 5 bases, V lost 5 bases, and 8 bases had no gene match. CDR3 DNA sequence: TGTGCCAGCAGTCCCCCTTCAGGGGGGACTGAAGCTTTCTTT. Protein: CASSPPSGGTEAFF.

The chain joins TRBV12-5 to TRBJ2-2; tentatively, D is TRBD1 (5 bases). This CDR3 has 14 residues. Germline CDR1 is LGHNT and CDR2 is FRNRAP. With 6 bases removed from V and 7 bases from J, the gap between germline ends came to 15 bases. The DNA for the CDR3 is TGTGCTAGTGGACCGCGACAGCTAAACGGGGAGCTGTTTTTT. Protein product: CASGPRQLNGELFF.

This clonotype was observed a single time. The rearrangement joins TRBV15 to TRBJ1-3; TRBD1 is a possible D gene (6 bases). The V end was cut by 1 base, the J end by 2 bases, with 9 bases between. The CDR3 loop spans 15 amino acids. The germline gives CDR1 LNHNV, CDR2 YYDKDF (reference sequence). The CDR3 DNA is TGTGCCACCAGCAGAGTTGGGGGCCCTGGAAACACCATATATTTT. This codes for CATSRVGGPGNTIYF.

This chain uses TRBV20-1 with TRBJ1-6; 7 bases are a match to TRBD1. Per the germline V gene, CDR1 is DFQATT and CDR2 is SNEGSKA (reference sequence). The CDR3 contains 14 residues. Germline trimming cut 7 bases from V and 7 bases from J; bases unmatched to any gene: 10. CDR3 nucleotides: TGCAGTGGGACGGGGGACAGCGTCAATTCACCCCTCCACTTT. It specifies CSGTGDSVNSPLHF.

CDR3 sequence (DNA): TGTGCCAGCAGTTTTCGGGCGTACAATCAGCCCCAGCATTTT. Translation gives CASSFRAYNQPQHF. The rearrangement links TRBV28 to TRBJ1-5, with D unresolved. CDR1 is MDHEN and CDR2 is SYDVKM in the germline V gene. Trimming took off 3 bases at V and 3 bases at J, with 9 bases between the two ends. The CDR3 covers 14 residues.

The sample holds one count of this clonotype. This rearrangement joins TRBV20-1 to TRBJ1-4; D perhaps matches TRBD1 (6 bases). Trimming left V 5 bases short and J 3 bases short, with 10 bases between. This CDR3 comprises 13 residues. CDR1 DFQATT and CDR2 SNEGSKA come from the germline V gene (reference sequence). Here the CDR3 DNA reads TGCAGTGCTCAACAGGGAGCTAATGAAAAACTGTTTTTT. It translates to CSAQQGANEKLFF.

This clonotype was counted between two and nine times. The chain joins TRBV20-1 to TRBJ2-5; D unclear. The CDR3 is 9 amino acids. Looked up from germline, CDR1 is DFQATT and CDR2 is SNEGSKA (reference sequence). The chain's CDR3 is CRRMQTQYF. CDR3 DNA sequence: TGCAGGAGAATGCAGACCCAGTACTTC.

This clonotype was found a few times. CDR3 DNA: TGTGCCAGCAGCCGTAGCGGAGGGACCGGGGAGCTGTTTTTT. The encoded protein is CASSRSGGTGELFF. The V and J genes are TRBV7-2 and TRBJ2-2; TRBD2 might be the D (6 bases). Trimming left V 5 bases short and J 5 bases short, with 12 bases between. Germline CDR1 reads SGHTA; CDR2 reads FQGNSA. CDR3 length: 14 amino acids.

This sequence joins TRBV7-9 and TRBJ2-6; D uncertain. V lost 2 bases and J lost 4, with 9 bases in between. The CDR3 loop spans 15 amino acids. The germline V gene encodes CDR1 SEHNR and CDR2 FQNEAQ (reference sequence). The CDR3 nucleotides are TGTGCCAGCAGCTTAAAGGGTGACGGGGCCAACGTCCTGACTTTC. It yields the protein CASSLKGDGANVLTF.

This clonotype was seen a handful of times. The chain joins TRBV27 to TRBJ2-7; perhaps TRBD2 as D (6 bases). This CDR3 contains 14 residues. Trimming took 3 bases from V and 5 from J, leaving 14 bases between them. CDR1 is MNHEY, CDR2 SMNVEV, per germline (reference sequence). The CDR3 bases are TGTGCCAGCAGTTTTCTGGCCACGGGAGACGAGCAGTACTTC. Encoded protein: CASSFLATGDEQYF.

This clonotype occurred a few times. The chain carries TRBV7-2 and TRBJ1-2; 8 nucleotides match TRBD1. This CDR3 comprises 15 residues. V trimming: 1 base; J trimming: 3 bases; junction bases outside the gene matches: 4. CDR1 and CDR2 (germline): SGHTA, FQGNSA. The CDR3 here is CASSLGAGGDYGYTF. The CDR3 DNA is TGTGCCAGCAGCTTAGGGGCAGGGGGCGACTATGGCTACACCTTC.

This clonotype was picked up one time. The J gene is TRBJ2-7, the V gene TRBV29-1; unclear D gene. This CDR3 contains 11 residues. Deletions cut 0 bases from V and 9 bases from J, with 9 bases between. The germline V gene has CDR1 SQVTM and CDR2 ANQGSEA. The CDR3 spells CSVEESGMQYF. CDR3 coding DNA: TGCAGCGTTGAAGAGTCTGGGATGCAGTACTTC.

This clonotype was counted between two and nine times. The J gene is TRBJ1-2, the V gene TRBV20-1, with TRBD1 matching 7 bases. The junction had 8 bases not matched to a gene; V was cut back by 7 bases and J by 3 bases. Germline assignment: CDR1 DFQATT and CDR2 SNEGSKA (reference sequence). The CDR3 has 13 amino acids. This CDR3 is CSGSRTGYYGYTF. CDR3 bases: TGCAGTGGATCGCGGACAGGCTACTATGGCTACACCTTC.